This entry concerns a single T cell receptor (beta chain). The antigen it binds to is not known. A junction end diverges from the germline sequence, so it may reflect a read error. The data were obtained in a study of shared clonotypes between healthy human individuals (dated by TCRdb to 2020 to 2022). Broadly, across the study: The cohort included three men and a couple of women between 18 and 49 years of age. Per donor, three plates each were used for CD4 naive and CD4 memory, two for CD8 naive, and one for CD8 memory. The study deeply sequenced blood TCR repertoires of 5 or 6 healthy adults to estimate repertoire size and the extent of clonotype sharing between individuals. To increase sequencing depth and limit assay-specific biases, TCR repertoire library preparation and sequencing were carried out by different laboratories using diverse techniques. Per donor, leukapheresis produced somewhere between about 0.85 and 9.5 billion PBMCs. Overall study outcomes, separate from this receptor: Sharing across several donors was observed for about 4.8% of naive CD4, less than 4% of naive CD8, about 2.3% of memory CD4, and less than 0.45% of memory CD8 clonotypes. Compared with non-shared clonotypes, clonotypes shared by all four sorted-subset donors had higher generation probabilities. Pairwise subsampling indicated that sequencing depth was expected to affect the degree of clonotype sharing among donors. Because the study included a small number of donors, the genetic and exposure-history diversity represented was limited. Estimated clonotype richness was generally larger for naive than for memory subsets. Sampling was restricted to blood, and TCR repertoires in tissue are likely to differ from TCR repertoires in blood. Rarefaction of sorted-subset datasets indicated incomplete sequencing despite the large sequencing depth.

Using the deep immunoSEQ assay, TCR CDR3 regions were amplified from genomic DNA by multiplex PCR. Extracted genomic DNA from each cell subset was spread evenly across all wells of several immunoSEQ 96-well plates, with each plate serving as a replicate. For sorted subsets, 150 to 250 ng of genomic DNA, equivalent to about 30,000 T cell genomes, went into each replicate PCR. Purified libraries were measured with a Qubit 3.0 fluorometer, size-checked on a Bioanalyzer 2100, and measured again with the KAPA Library Quantification kit. Each immunoSEQ 96-well plate was sequenced on its own single-read 150-cycle Illumina NextSeq 550 flow cell. The authors' pipeline ran thus. Because the immunoSEQ output included only junctional sequences and no quality scores, the filtering could not be the same as the filtering used for full-length reads. Sequences were annotated with PyIR, a Python wrapper for IgBLAST v1.9, using IMGT germline references to assign V/J genes and CDR3. Reads were filtered out if the reads had weak V/J assignments (E-value above 1e-6), no CDR3, stop codons, out-of-frame junctions, or ambiguous translated residues. A V3J clonotype was defined by an identical inferred V gene, J gene, and CDR3 amino acid sequence. Percentage overlap between repertoires was computed as shared unique clonotypes divided by the size of the smaller repertoire. Repertoire richness was assessed with RTK rarefaction, the Chao1 estimator, and Recon v2.1 estimates of unobserved clonotypes. Generation probabilities were computed with OLGA for all TCRbeta clonotypes obtained by the gDNA method from several donors. TCRdb retrieved this table from immuneACCESS and kept in-frame rearrangements only. Not all clones are present; in checked studies, unresolved V genes account for under half, and no reason is known for the remainder. V, J and clone size are taken as reported in that table, and D and trimming were inferred from the DNA itself. A total of over a million clones appear in this sample, around 76% of them only once. The ten largest make up approximately 1.5% of the sample.

Spanning cysteine to phenylalanine, the CDR3 consists of 15 amino acids. Only CDR3 DNA remains: 45 bases, in frame from the first base. CDR1 and CDR2 are drawn from the germline V gene (reference sequence): SSHAT, FNYEAQ. Healthy HIV-negative adults with no recently reported acute infections or vaccinations were included as donors. All donors were Caucasian adults living in Nashville, Tennessee, USA. CD4+ T cells were enriched through magnetic negative selection, after which naive cells were positively selected on CD45RA and the remaining negative fraction served as the memory subset. Blood was collected by leukapheresis, and PBMCs were isolated by Ficoll-Histopaque density gradient centrifugation and then cryopreserved in liquid nitrogen vapor phase. Analytical flow cytometry was used to check the purity and quantity of every magnetically sorted T cell population. From each sorted fraction, genomic DNA was isolated and quantified by UV absorbance on a Nanodrop 2000c.

The source is a man aged 18 to 30 in good health. The sample consisted of memory CD4+ T cells sorted from blood. What the cell subset or site label conveys for this sample: CD45RA-negative fraction. The rearranged chain carries TRBV7-7 and TRBJ2-1, and perhaps TRBD1 as D gene, on 6 matching bases. The DNA sequence is given as TGTGCTAGCAGCTTGTCGACAGGTGGGGCCAATGAGCAGTTCTTC. Translated, this is CASSLSTGGANEQFF.